Below, 15 T cell receptor beta chains from the same sample are listed, as sequenced in a study of identifying expanded T cells in peripheral blood. TCRdb keeps only in-frame clones here, not all; method: immunoSEQ multiplex PCR. This sample has some 120,000 clones, with about four fifths found just once. Material for sequencing was blood. The receptor set was obtained from a person between 18 and 75 years old in good health.

The V and J genes are TRBV15 and TRBJ2-3; the D is unclear. Germline values: CDR1 LNHNV, CDR2 YYDKDF (reference sequence). This CDR3 comprises 14 residues. The ends were cut back, 0 bases at V and 4 bases at J, with 8 bases in the middle. CDR3 protein: CATSRDVAADTQYF. The CDR3 DNA follows: TGTGCCACCAGCAGAGATGTGGCCGCAGATACGCAGTATTTT.

This clone was found once. The chain carries TRBV19 and TRBJ2-1, with 8 bases matching TRBD2. The CDR3 has 16 residues. The ends lost 4 bases at V and 9 bases at J; junction bases unmatched: 14. Germline CDR1 and CDR2: LNHDA and SQIVND (reference sequence). CDR3 amino acids: CASSNQTSAPSSEQFF. In DNA form, the CDR3 reads TGTGCCAGTAGTAACCAGACTAGCGCCCCGTCGAGTGAGCAGTTCTTC. Supplemented by reference TRBV19 and TRBJ2-1, the full variable domain reads DGGITQSPKYLFRKEGQNVTLSCEQNLNHDAMYWYRQDPGQGLRLIYYSQIVNDFQKGDIAEGYSVSREKKESFPLTVTSAQKNPTAFYLCASSNQTSAPSSEQFFGPGTRLTVL.

This sequence joins TRBV4-3 and TRBJ2-1, with 7 bases that match TRBD2. J lost 9 bases, V lost 3 bases, and 8 bases had no gene match. The CDR3 totals 14 residues. Germline V gives CDR1 LGHNA, CDR2 YSLEER. The CDR3 protein is CASSQGGLVAEQFF. In DNA, the CDR3 is TGCGCCAGCAGCCAGGGAGGACTAGTCGCTGAGCAGTTCTTC.

The rearrangement uses TRBV19 and TRBJ1-1; D is perhaps TRBD1 (5 bases). The CDR3 extends over 14 amino acids. Germline V gene sequence: CDR1 LNHDA, CDR2 SQIVND (reference sequence). Trimming took 4 bases from V and 2 from J, leaving 11 bases between them. DNA of the CDR3: TGTGCCAGTAGTACCAGGGAGAGAAACACTGAAGCTTTCTTT. This encodes CASSTRERNTEAFF.

V usage is TRBV30 and J usage is TRBJ1-6; no definite D call. The V gene's germline CDR1 is GTSNPN and CDR2 SVGIG (reference sequence). Trimming took off 0 bases at V and 6 bases at J, with 9 bases between the two ends. The CDR3 is made up of 14 amino acids. CDR3 in DNA: TGTGCCTGGAGTGTCTTAGTTCCTAATTCACCCCTCCACTTT. Translated: CAWSVLVPNSPLHF.

This rearrangement joins TRBV7-8 to TRBJ2-7, with D possibly TRBD2 on 5 matching bases. The germline V and J ends were trimmed by 2 bases and 6 bases, with 8 bases remaining between them. This CDR3 has 12 residues. Germline loops: CDR1 SGHVS, CDR2 FQNEAQ. The CDR3 sequence is CASSLMRVEQYF. CDR3 DNA sequence: TGTGCCAGCAGCTTAATGAGGGTCGAGCAGTACTTC. The full variable domain, its missing parts supplied by reference TRBV7-8 and TRBJ2-7, is GAGVSQSPRYKVAKRGQDVALRCDPISGHVSLFWYQQALGQGPEFLTYFQNEAQLDKSGLPSDRFFAERPEGSVSTLKIQRTQQEDSAVYLCASSLMRVEQYFGPGTRLTVT.

The chain employs TRBV6-1 and TRBJ1-5; TRBD1 aligns across 8 bases. Germline CDR1 and CDR2: MNHNS and SASEGT. This CDR3 has 13 amino acids. After removal of 7 bases from V and 6 bases from J, the junction contained 5 bases not matched to a gene. The CDR3 sequence is CASMAGGLQPQHF. The CDR3 region has the DNA TGTGCCAGCATGGCAGGGGGCCTTCAGCCCCAGCATTTT.

This clone was recorded once. The chain employs TRBV27 and TRBJ2-1; D possibly corresponds to TRBD1 (6 bases). V was cut by 7 bases and J by 7 bases, with 20 bases left in between. The CDR3 loop spans 15 amino acids. Germline CDR1 and CDR2: MNHEY and SMNVEV (reference sequence). For the CDR3, the DNA is TGTGCCAGCACCTTAGGGACATCTGGGGTTAATGAGCAGTTCTTC. Amino acid sequence: CASTLGTSGVNEQFF.

This chain links TRBV4-3 with TRBJ2-5, with 7 bases fitting TRBD2. The V gene end was trimmed by 4 bases and the J gene end by 5 bases; junction bases not matched to a gene: 10. In germline, CDR1 is LGHNA, CDR2 YSLEER. CDR3 size: 15 residues. CDR3 sequence (DNA): TGCGCCAGCAGCCTCGGACTAGGGCTCGGTGAGACCCAGTACTTC. Protein product: CASSLGLGLGETQYF.

This chain uses TRBV7-6 with TRBJ2-3; D remains unclear. Germline-derived CDR1 and CDR2 are SGHVS and FNYEAQ. The CDR3 is 15 residues long. Trimming shortened V by 0 bases and J by 2 bases, and 9 bases separated the two germline ends. The CDR3 nucleotides are TGTGCCAGCAGCTTAGCGGCTCTAAACACAGATACGCAGTATTTT. Translated: CASSLAALNTDTQYF.

The chain employs TRBV5-5 and TRBJ2-7, with 7 positions matching TRBD1. Germline V gene data show CDR1 as SGHKS and CDR2 as YYEKEE (reference sequence). After removal of 0 bases from V and 4 bases from J, the junction contained 7 bases not matched to a gene. This CDR3 spans 15 amino acids. The CDR3 coding sequence is TGTGCCAGCAGCTTGGAGCCTCACAGGGGTTACGAGCAGTACTTC. Amino acids: CASSLEPHRGYEQYF.

This chain uses TRBV5-4 with TRBJ2-3, with D perhaps TRBD1 (5 bases). The CDR3 loop spans 11 amino acids. Germline loops: CDR1 SGHNT, CDR2 YYREEE (reference sequence). Trimming stripped 5 bases from V and 13 bases from J, with 14 bases between. CDR3 nucleotide sequence: TGTGCCAGCAGGGCCGAGACAGAGGAGTATTTT. Amino acid sequence: CASRAETEEYF.

This clone was observed a single time. CDR3 amino acids: CARSRLQGGKDEQFF. The CDR3 nucleotides are TGTGCCAGAAGCCGTTTACAGGGGGGGAAGGATGAGCAGTTCTTC. The genes are TRBV5-3 and TRBJ2-1; a weak D match, TRBD1 (8 bases). TRBV5-3 is an ORF, with its function uncertain. Trimming left V 4 bases short and J 8 bases short, with 19 bases between. The CDR3 is made up of 15 amino acids.

The rearrangement joins TRBV11-2 to TRBJ2-2; TRBD1 matches at 8 bases. The CDR3 has 16 amino acids. V gave up 4 bases and J gave up 2 bases; unmatched junction bases: 6. Germline V gives CDR1 SGHAT, CDR2 FQNNGV. The CDR3 nucleotides are TGTGCCAGCAGCTCTTCCGGACAGGGAAACACCGGGGAGCTGTTTTTT. It translates to CASSSSGQGNTGELFF.

The chain uses TRBV6-5 and TRBJ2-3, with a weak D call TRBD2 (6 bases). The ends were cut back, 8 bases at V and 8 bases at J, with 14 bases in the middle. Germline V lookup: CDR1 MNHEY, CDR2 SVGAGI. This CDR3 is built from 12 residues. CDR3 in amino acids: CASFNGGATQYF. The CDR3 DNA reads TGTGCCAGCTTTAACGGGGGAGCTACGCAGTATTTT.